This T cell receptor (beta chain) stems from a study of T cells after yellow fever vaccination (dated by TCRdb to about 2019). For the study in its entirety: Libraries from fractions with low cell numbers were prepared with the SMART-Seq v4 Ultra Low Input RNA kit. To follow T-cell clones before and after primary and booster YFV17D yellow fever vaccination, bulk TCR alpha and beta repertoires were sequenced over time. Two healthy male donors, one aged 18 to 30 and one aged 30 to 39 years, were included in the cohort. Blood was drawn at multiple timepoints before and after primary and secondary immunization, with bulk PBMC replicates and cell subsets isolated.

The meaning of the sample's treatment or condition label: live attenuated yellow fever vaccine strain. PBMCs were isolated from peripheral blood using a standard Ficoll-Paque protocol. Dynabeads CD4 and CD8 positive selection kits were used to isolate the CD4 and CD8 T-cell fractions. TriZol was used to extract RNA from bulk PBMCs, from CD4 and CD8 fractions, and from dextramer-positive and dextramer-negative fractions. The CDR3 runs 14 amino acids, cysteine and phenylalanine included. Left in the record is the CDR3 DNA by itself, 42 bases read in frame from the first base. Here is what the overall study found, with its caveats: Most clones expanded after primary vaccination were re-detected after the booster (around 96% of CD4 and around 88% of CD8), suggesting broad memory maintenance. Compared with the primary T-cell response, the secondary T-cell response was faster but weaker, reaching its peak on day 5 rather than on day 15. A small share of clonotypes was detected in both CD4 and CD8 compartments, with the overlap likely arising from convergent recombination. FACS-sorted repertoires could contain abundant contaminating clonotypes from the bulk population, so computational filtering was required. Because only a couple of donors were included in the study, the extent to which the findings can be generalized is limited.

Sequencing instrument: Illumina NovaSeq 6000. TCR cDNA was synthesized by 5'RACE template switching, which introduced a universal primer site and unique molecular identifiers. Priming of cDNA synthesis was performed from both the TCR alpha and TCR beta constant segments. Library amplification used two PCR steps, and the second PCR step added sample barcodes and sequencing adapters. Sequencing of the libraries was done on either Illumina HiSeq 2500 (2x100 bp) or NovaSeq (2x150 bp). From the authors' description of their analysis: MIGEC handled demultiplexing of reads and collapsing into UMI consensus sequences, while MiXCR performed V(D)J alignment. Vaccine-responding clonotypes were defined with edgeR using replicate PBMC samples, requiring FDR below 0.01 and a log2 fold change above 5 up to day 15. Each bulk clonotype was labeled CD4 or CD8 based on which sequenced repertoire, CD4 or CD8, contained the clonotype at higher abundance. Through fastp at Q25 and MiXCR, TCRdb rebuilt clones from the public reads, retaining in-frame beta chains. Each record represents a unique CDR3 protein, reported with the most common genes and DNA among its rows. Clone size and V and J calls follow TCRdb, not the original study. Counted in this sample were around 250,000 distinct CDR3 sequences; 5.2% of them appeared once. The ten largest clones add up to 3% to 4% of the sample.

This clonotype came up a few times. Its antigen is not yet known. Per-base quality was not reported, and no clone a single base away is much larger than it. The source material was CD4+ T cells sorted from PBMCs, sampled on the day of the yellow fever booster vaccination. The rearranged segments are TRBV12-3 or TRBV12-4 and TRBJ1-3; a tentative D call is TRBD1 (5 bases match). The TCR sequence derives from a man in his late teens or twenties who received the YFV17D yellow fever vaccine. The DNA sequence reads TGTTCAACCCGGACAATGAGCTCTGGAAACACCATATATTTT. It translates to CSTRTMSSGNTIYF.